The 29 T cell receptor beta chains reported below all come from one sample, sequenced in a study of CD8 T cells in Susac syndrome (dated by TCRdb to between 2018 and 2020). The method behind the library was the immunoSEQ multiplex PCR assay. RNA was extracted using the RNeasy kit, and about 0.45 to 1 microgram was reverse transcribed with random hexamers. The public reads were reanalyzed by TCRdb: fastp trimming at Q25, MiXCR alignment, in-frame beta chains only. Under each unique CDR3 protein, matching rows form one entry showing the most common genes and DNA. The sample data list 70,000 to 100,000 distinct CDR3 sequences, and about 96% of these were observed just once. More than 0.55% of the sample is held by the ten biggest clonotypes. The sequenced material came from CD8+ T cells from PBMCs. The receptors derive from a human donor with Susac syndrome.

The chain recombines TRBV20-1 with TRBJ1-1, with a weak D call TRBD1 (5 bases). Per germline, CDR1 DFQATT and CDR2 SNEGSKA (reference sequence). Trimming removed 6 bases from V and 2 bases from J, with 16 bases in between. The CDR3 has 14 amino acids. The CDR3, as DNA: TGCAGTGCCCCCTGGACACCTTCTAACACTGAAGCTTTCTTT. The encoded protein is CSAPWTPSNTEAFF.

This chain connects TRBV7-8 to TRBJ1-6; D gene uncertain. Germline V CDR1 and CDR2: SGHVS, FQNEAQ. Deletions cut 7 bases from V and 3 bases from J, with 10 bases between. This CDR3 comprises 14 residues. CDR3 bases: TGTGCCAGCACCCCGGTCGTCTATAATTCACCCCTCCACTTT. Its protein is CASTPVVYNSPLHF.

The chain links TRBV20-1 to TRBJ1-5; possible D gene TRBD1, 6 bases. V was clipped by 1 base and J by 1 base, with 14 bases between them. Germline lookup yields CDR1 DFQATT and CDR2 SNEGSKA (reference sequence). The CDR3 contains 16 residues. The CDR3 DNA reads TGCAGTGCTAGAGTCCCGGGGGCGCGAAGCAATCAGCCCCAGCATTTT. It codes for CSARVPGARSNQPQHF.

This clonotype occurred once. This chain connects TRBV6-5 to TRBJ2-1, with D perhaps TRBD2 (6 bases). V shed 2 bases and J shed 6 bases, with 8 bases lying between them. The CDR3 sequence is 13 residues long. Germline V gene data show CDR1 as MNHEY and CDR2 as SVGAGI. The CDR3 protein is CASSYVTSNEQFF. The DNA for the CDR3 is TGTGCCAGCAGTTACGTGACTAGCAATGAGCAGTTCTTC.

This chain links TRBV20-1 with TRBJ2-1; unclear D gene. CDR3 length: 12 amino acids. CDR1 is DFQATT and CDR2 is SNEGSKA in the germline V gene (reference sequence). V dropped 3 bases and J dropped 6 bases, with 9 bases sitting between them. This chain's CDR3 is CSASIGVNEQFF. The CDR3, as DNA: TGCAGTGCTAGTATAGGCGTCAATGAGCAGTTCTTC.

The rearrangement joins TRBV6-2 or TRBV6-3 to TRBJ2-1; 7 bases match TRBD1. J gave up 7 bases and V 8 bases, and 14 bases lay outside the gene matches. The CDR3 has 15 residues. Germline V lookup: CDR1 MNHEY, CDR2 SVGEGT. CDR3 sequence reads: CASRTRWTGRNEQFF. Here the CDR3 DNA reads TGTGCCAGCCGAACGCGCTGGACAGGTCGGAATGAGCAGTTCTTC.

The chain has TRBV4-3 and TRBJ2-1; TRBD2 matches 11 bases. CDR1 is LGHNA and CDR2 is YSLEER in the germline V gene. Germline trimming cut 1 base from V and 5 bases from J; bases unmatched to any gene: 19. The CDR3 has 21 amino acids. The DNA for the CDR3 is TGCGCCAGCAGCCAAGGGTGGATGGCCCTCTTAGCGGGGGGGCTTGACAATGAGCAGTTCTTC. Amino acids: CASSQGWMALLAGGLDNEQFF.

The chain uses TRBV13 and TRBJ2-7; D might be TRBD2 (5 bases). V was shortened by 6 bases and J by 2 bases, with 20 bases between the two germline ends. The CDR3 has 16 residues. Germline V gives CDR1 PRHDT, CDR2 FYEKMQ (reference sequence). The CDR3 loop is CASSPGRRRGPYEQYF. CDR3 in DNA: TGTGCCAGCAGTCCCGGACGGAGGAGAGGCCCCTACGAGCAGTACTTC.

CDR3 loop: CAWSVGKLGYEQYF. CDR3 nucleotide sequence: TGTGCCTGGAGTGTAGGGAAGCTGGGCTACGAGCAGTACTTC. The J gene is TRBJ2-7, the V gene TRBV30; D is ambiguous. V was shortened by 0 bases and J by 3 bases, with 12 bases between the two germline ends. CDR3 size: 14 residues. Germline CDR1 reads GTSNPN; CDR2 reads SVGIG (reference sequence).

The CDR3 is CASSVLAADTQYF. The CDR3 DNA follows: TGCGCCAGCAGCGTACTAGCTGCAGATACGCAGTATTTT. The rearrangement links TRBV5-1 to TRBJ2-3, with TRBD2 as a possible D gene (6 bases). Looked up from germline, CDR1 is SGHRS and CDR2 is YFSETQ. The V gene lost 4 bases and the J gene lost 4 bases, with 10 bases spanning the gap. This CDR3 region has 13 residues.

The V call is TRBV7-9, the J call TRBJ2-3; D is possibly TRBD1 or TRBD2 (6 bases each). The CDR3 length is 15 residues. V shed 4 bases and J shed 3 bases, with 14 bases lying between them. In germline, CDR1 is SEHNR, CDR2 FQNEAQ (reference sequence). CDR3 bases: TGTGCCAGCAGCTCTGTTCGGGGGCAAACAGATACGCAGTATTTT. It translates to CASSSVRGQTDTQYF.

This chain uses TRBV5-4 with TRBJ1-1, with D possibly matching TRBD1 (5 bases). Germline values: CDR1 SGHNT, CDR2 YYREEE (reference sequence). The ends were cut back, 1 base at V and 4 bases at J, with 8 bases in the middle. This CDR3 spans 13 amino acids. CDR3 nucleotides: TGTGCCAGCAGCTTGCGGGGGTCCACTGAAGCTTTCTTT. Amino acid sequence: CASSLRGSTEAFF.

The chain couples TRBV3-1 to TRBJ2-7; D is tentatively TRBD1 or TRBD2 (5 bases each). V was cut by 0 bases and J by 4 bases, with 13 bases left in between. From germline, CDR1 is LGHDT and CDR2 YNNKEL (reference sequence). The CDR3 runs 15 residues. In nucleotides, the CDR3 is TGTGCCAGCAGCCAAGATCCCGGGGCCGGGTACGAGCAGTACTTC. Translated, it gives CASSQDPGAGYEQYF.

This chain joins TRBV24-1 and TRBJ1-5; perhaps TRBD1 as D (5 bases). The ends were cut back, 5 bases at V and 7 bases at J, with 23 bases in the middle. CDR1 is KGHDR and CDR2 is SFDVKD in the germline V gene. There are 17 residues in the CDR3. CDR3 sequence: CATSVWDRHFLVQPQHF. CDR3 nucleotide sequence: TGTGCCACCAGTGTATGGGACCGCCATTTTTTGGTCCAGCCCCAGCATTTT.

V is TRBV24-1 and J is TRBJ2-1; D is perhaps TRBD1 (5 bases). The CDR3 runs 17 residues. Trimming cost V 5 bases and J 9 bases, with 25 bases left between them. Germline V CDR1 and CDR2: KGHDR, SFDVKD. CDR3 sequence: CATSASTRTKKEGEQFF. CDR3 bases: TGTGCCACCAGTGCCTCAACTCGGACAAAAAAGGAAGGTGAGCAGTTCTTC.

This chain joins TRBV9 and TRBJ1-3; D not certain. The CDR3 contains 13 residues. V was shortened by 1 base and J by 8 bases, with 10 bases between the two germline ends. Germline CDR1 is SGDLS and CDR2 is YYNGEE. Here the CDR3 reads CASSVLRPDTIYF. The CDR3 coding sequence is TGTGCCAGCAGCGTATTACGGCCGGACACCATATATTTT. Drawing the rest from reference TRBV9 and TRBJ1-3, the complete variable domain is DSGVTQTPKHLITATGQRVTLRCSPRSGDLSVYWYQQSLDQGLQFLIQYYNGEERAKGNILERFSAQQFPDLHSELNLSSLELGDSALYFCASSVLRPDTIYFGEGSWLTVV.

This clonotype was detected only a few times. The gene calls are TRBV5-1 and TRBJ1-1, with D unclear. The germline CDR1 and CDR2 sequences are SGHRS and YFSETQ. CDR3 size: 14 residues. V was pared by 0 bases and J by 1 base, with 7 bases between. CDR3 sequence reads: CASSLATGNTEAFF. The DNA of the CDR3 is TGCGCCAGCAGCTTGGCCACGGGGAACACTGAAGCTTTCTTT.

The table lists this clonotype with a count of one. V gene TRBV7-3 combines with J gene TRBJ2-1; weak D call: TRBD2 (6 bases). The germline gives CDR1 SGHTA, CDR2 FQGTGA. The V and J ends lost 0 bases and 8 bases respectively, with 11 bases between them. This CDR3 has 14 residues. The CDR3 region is CASSLTRGTDEQFF. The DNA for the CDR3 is TGTGCCAGCAGCTTAACGAGAGGGACTGATGAGCAGTTCTTC.

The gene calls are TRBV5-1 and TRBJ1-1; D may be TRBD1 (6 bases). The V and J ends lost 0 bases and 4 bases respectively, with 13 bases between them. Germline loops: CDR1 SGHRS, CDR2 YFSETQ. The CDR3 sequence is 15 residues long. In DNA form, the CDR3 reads TGCGCCAGCAGCTTGGAGAACAGGGTGGGCACTGAAGCTTTCTTT. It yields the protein CASSLENRVGTEAFF.

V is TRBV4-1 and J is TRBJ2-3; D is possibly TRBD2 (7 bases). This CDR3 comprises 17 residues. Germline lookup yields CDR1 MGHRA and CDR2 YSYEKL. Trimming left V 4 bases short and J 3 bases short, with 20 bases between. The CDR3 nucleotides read TGCGCCAGCAGCCCTCCGATGCGGGGGCCTAAAACAGATACGCAGTATTTT. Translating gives CASSPPMRGPKTDTQYF.

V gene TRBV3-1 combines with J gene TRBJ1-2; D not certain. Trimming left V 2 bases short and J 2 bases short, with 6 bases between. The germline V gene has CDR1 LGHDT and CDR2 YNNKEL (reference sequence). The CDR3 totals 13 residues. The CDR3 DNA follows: TGTGCCAGCAGCCAATCGGGAAACTATGGCTACACCTTC. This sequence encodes CASSQSGNYGYTF.

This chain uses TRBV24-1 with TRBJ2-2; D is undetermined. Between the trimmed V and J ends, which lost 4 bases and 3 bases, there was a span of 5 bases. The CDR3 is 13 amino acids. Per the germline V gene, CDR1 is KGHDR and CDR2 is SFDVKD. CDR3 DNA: TGTGCCACCAGTGACGGATACACCGGGGAGCTGTTTTTT. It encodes CATSDGYTGELFF.

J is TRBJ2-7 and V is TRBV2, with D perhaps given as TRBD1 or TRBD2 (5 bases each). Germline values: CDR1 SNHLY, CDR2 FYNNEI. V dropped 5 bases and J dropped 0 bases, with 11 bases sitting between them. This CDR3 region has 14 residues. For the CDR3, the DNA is TGTGCCAGCAGTCCGGGGACCTCCTCCTACGAGCAGTACTTC. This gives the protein CASSPGTSSYEQYF.

DNA of the CDR3: TGTGCCAGCACCGGGACAGGGAGTCGGTCACCCCTCCACTTT. It translates to CASTGTGSRSPLHF. The J gene is TRBJ1-6, the V gene TRBV6-5; TRBD1 aligns across 9 bases. This CDR3 has 14 amino acids. V shed 7 bases, J shed 10 bases, and the junction held 8 bases outside the gene matches. Germline V gene lookup returns CDR1 MNHEY and CDR2 SVGAGI.

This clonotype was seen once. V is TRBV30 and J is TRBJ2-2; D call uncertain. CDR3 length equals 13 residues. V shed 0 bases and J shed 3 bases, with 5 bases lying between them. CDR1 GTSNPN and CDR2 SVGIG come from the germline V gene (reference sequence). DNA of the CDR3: TGTGCCTGGAGTGTTGGGGACACCGGGGAGCTGTTTTTT. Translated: CAWSVGDTGELFF.

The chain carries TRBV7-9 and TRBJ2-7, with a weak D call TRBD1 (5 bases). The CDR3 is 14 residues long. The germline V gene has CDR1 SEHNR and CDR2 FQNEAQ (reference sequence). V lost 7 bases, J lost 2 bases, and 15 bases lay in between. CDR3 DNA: TGTGCCAGCACCCATCCGGACAAAACCTACGAGCAGTACTTC. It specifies CASTHPDKTYEQYF. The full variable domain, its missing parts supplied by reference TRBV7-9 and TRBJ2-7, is DTGVSQNPRHKITKRGQNVTFRCDPISEHNRLYWYRQTLGQGPEFLTYFQNEAQLEKSRLLSDRFSAERPKGSFSTLEIQRTEQGDSAMYLCASTHPDKTYEQYFGPGTRLTVT.

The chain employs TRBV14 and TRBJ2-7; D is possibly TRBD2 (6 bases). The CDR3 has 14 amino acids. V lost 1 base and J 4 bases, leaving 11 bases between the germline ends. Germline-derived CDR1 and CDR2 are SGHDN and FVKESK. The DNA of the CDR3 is TGTGCCAGCAGCCAAGGGTGGGCGGGATACGAGCAGTACTTC. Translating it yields CASSQGWAGYEQYF. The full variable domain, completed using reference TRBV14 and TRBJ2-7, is EAGVTQFPSHSVIEKGQTVTLRCDPISGHDNLYWYRRVMGKEIKFLLHFVKESKQDESGMPNNRFLAERTGGTYSTLKVQPAELEDSGVYFCASSQGWAGYEQYFGPGTRLTVT.

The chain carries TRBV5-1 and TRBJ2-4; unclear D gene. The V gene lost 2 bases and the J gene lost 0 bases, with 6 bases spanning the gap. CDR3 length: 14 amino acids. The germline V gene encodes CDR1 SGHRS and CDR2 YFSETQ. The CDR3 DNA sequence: TGCGCCAGCAGCTTCAGTACAGCCAAAAACATTCAGTACTTC. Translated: CASSFSTAKNIQYF.

The CDR3 protein is CSASLQGNYGYTF. CDR3 coding DNA: TGCAGTGCTAGTTTACAGGGGAACTATGGCTACACCTTC. V gene TRBV20-1 combines with J gene TRBJ1-2, with 7 bases identical to TRBD1. Germline lookup yields CDR1 DFQATT and CDR2 SNEGSKA (reference sequence). This CDR3 has 13 amino acids. Unmatched junction bases numbered 3, after V lost 3 bases and J lost 2 bases.